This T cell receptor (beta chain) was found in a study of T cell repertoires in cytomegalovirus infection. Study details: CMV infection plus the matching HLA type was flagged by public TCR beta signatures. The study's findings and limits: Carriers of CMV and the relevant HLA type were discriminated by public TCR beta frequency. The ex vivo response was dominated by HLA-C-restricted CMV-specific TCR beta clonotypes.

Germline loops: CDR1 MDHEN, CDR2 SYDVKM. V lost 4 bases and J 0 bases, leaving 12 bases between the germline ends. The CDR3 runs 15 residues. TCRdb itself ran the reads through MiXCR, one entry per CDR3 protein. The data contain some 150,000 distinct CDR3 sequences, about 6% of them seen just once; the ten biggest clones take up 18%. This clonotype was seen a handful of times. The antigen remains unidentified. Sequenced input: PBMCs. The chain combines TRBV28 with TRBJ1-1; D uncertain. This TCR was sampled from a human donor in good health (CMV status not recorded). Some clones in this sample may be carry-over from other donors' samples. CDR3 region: CASSSQRPLNTEAFF. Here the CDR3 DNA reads TGTGCCAGCAGTTCCCAGCGGCCCCTGAACACTGAAGCTTTCTTT.